This is a list of T cell receptor beta chains from one sample in a study of cytomegalovirus exposure and HLA in healthy donors. Sequenced by immunoSEQ multiplex PCR; TCRdb stores in-frame clones only, minus some. This repertoire shows about 110,000 clones, 70% found once; its top ten account for 8.7%. Sequenced: PBMCs. These TCRs come from a man aged 25-45 years in good health and CMV-seropositive. Each CDR3 is given with its conserved first and last residue. A D gene is named only where the DNA matches it firmly. Size tells how often a clone was seen (once, few, many) or the class of an expanded clone, and some rows leave it out.

v_gene,d_gene,j_gene,abundance,CDR3nt,CDR3aa
TRBV7-2,TRBD2,TRBJ2-5,-,TGTGCCAGCAGGGGGGCGGGGGGGGCTTATATCGAGACCCAGTACTTC,CASRGAGGAYIETQYF
TRBV6-6,-,TRBJ2-1,-,TGTGCCAGCAGTTACTCAGGGGGCTACAATGAGCAGTTCTTC,CASSYSGGYNEQFF
TRBV27,-,TRBJ2-2,-,TGTGCCAGCAGTTTAAATCTAGCGGGGGAGCTGTTTTTT,CASSLNLAGELFF
TRBV2,-,TRBJ1-1,-,TGTGCCAGCAGAGACGGGTCAAACACTGAAGCTTTCTTT,CASRDGSNTEAFF
TRBV5-1,-,TRBJ1-1,-,TGCGCCAGCAGCTTGACGGGGGTCCCTAACACTGAAGCTTTCTTT,CASSLTGVPNTEAFF
TRBV5-1,-,TRBJ2-3,once,TGCGCCAGCAGCTTGGATAGGGGGACAGATACGCAGTATTTT,CASSLDRGTDTQYF
TRBV28,TRBD1,TRBJ1-5,-,TGTGCCAGCAGGGACACAGGGGAGAGTCAGCCCCAGCATTTT,CASRDTGESQPQHF
TRBV9,-,TRBJ2-1,-,TGTGCCAGCAGCGTAGAGGACTCAGGGGTAAAAGGAGGCAATGAGCAGTTCTTC,CASSVEDSGVKGGNEQFF
TRBV9,TRBD1,TRBJ1-2,few,TGTGCCAGCAGCGAACCACCCGGGACAGGGGTCTATGGCTACACCTTC,CASSEPPGTGVYGYTF
TRBV11-3,-,TRBJ1-2,-,TGTGCCAGCAGCTCAGCGGGGGGCGCGACCTTC,CASSSAGGATF
TRBV12-5,TRBD2,TRBJ2-1,-,TGTGCTAGTGGTTTGGTAGCGGGGGTCGGGAATGAGCAGTTCTTC,CASGLVAGVGNEQFF
TRBV5-1,-,TRBJ2-4,few,TGCGCCAGCAGTACATTGGGGCGAAGGGACATTCAGTACTTC,CASSTLGRRDIQYF
TRBV7-6,-,TRBJ1-1,-,TGTGCCAGCAGTTCCCCCCATGACACAGGGCCCACTGAAGCTTTCTTT,CASSSPHDTGPTEAFF
TRBV29-1,-,TRBJ1-2,-,TGCAGCGTTGAACCGACAGGAAACTATGGCTACACCTTC,CSVEPTGNYGYTF
TRBV29-1,TRBD2,TRBJ2-1,-,TGCAGCGTTGCCCCGGGACTAGCGGGAGGGAGGATTTACAATGAGCAGTTCTTC,CSVAPGLAGGRIYNEQFF
TRBV13,-,TRBJ2-1,-,TGTGCCAGCAGCCCGATCCTTGTTTCGGGGAAATATGAGCAGTTCTTC,CASSPILVSGKYEQFF
TRBV6-1,TRBD2,TRBJ2-3,-,TGTGCCAGCAGACGGGGACTAGCGGGGACAGATACGCAGTATTTT,CASRRGLAGTDTQYF
TRBV4-2,TRBD2,TRBJ2-2,-,TGTGCCAGCAGCCGACGAGGAGGGGATGCGGGGGCCGGGGAGCTGTTTTTT,CASSRRGGDAGAGELFF
TRBV28,-,TRBJ1-2,-,TGTGCCAGCAGTTTGGGCCAGGGTGGGAATGGCTACACCTTC,CASSLGQGGNGYTF
TRBV12-5,TRBD1,TRBJ2-7,few,TGTGCTAGTGGGAGGGGGCAATACGAGCAGTACTTC,CASGRGQYEQYF
TRBV11-2,TRBD1,TRBJ1-5,few,TGTGCCAGCAGCTTAGATGGGACAGGTGATCAGCCCCAGCATTTT,CASSLDGTGDQPQHF
TRBV30,TRBD2,TRBJ2-5,-,TGTGCCTGGAGTGTGGGACTAGCTTCCGAGACCCAGTACTTC,CAWSVGLASETQYF
TRBV18,-,TRBJ2-2,-,TGTGCCAGCTCACTCACAGAGTTTAACACCGGGGAGCTGTTTTTT,CASSLTEFNTGELFF
TRBV27,-,TRBJ2-5,few,TGTGCCAGCAGTCAATTCCTAAACCGGGAGACCCAGTACTTC,CASSQFLNRETQYF
TRBV27,TRBD2,TRBJ2-2,few,TGTGCCAGCATAGGTAGCGGGAGTCAAGCGTACGGGGAGCTGTTTTTT,CASIGSGSQAYGELFF
TRBV6-1,TRBD1,TRBJ2-1,-,TGTGCCAGCAGTGAAAGGGACAGGGTCGCGCAGTTCTTC,CASSERDRVAQFF
TRBV6-5,-,TRBJ2-5,-,TGTGCCAGCAGTCGTTCCGGAGAGACCCAGTACTTC,CASSRSGETQYF